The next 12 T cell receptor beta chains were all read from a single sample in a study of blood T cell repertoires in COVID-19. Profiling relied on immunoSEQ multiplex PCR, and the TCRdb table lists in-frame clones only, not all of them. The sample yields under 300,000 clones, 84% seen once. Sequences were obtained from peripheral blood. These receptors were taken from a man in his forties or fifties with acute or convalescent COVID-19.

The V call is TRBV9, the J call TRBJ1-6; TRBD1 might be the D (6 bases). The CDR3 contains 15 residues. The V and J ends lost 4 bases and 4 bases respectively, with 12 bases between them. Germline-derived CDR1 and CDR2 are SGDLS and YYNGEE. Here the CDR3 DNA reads TGTGCCAGCAGCCCCCGGGACACATATAATTCACCCCTCCACTTT. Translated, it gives CASSPRDTYNSPLHF.

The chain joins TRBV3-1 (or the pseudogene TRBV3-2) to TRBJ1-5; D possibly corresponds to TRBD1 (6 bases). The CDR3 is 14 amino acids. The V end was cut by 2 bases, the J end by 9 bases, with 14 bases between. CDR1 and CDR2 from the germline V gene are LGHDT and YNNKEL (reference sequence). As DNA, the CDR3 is TGTGCCAGCAGCCAACAGACAGGTTTTGGGCCCCAGCATTTT. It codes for CASSQQTGFGPQHF.

For the CDR3, the DNA is TGCAGCGTTCGGTCCCAGGGGTCCTACGAGCAGTACTTC. Translation gives CSVRSQGSYEQYF. The chain carries TRBV29-1 and TRBJ2-7; tentatively, D is TRBD1 (6 bases). Germline V CDR1 and CDR2: SQVTM, ANQGSEA. CDR3 length: 13 amino acids. Trimming shortened V by 5 bases and J by 1 base, and 12 bases separated the two germline ends.

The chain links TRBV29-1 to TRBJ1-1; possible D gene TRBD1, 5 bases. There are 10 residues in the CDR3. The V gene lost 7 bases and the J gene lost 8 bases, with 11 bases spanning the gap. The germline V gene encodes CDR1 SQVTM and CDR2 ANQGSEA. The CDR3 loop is CSARTGEAFF. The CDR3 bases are TGCAGCGCTAGAACAGGAGAAGCTTTCTTT.

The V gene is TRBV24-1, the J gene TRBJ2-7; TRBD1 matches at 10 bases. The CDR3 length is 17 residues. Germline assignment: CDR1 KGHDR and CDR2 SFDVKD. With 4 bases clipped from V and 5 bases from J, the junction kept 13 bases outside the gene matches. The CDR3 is CATSDPPGQGISDEQYF. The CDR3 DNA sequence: TGTGCCACCAGTGACCCTCCGGGACAGGGGATAAGCGACGAGCAGTACTTC.

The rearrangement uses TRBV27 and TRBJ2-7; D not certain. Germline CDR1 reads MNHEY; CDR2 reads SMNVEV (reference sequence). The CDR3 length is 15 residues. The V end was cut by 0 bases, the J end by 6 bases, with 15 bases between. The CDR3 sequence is CASSLSADARSEQYF. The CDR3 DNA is TGTGCCAGCAGTTTATCCGCCGATGCTAGGTCCGAGCAGTACTTC.

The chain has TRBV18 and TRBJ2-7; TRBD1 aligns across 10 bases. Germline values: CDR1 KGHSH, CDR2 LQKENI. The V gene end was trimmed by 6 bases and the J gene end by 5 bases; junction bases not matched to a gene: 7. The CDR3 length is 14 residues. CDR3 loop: CASSPGTGADEQYF. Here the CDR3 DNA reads TGTGCCAGCTCGCCCGGGACAGGGGCCGACGAGCAGTACTTC.

The CDR3 here is CAISDERGHPGNTIYF. CDR3 sequence (DNA): TGTGCCATCAGCGACGAAAGAGGCCACCCTGGAAACACCATATATTTT. The V and J genes are TRBV10-3 and TRBJ1-3; D gene uncertain. Germline-derived CDR1 and CDR2 are ENHRY and SYGVKD. The V gene lost 6 bases and the J gene lost 2 bases, with 17 bases spanning the gap. The CDR3 totals 16 residues.

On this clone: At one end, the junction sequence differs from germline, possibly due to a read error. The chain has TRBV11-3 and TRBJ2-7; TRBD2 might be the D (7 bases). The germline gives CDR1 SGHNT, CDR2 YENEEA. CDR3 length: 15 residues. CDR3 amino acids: CASSLDLGGAREQYF. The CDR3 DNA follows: TGCGCCAGCAGCTTAGATCTGGGGGGGGCGCGCGAGCAGTACTTC.

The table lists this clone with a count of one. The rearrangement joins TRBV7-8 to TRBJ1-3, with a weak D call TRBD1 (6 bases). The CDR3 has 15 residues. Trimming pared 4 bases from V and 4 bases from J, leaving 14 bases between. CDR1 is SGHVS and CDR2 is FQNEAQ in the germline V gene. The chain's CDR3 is CASSSLQGSGNTIYF. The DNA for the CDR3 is TGTGCCAGCAGCTCCTTGCAGGGGTCAGGAAACACCATATATTTT.

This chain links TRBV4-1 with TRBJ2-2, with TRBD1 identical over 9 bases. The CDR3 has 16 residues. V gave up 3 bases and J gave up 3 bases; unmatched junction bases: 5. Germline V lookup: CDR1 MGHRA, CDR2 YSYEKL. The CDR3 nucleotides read TGCGCCAGCAGCCATTCAGACAGGGGGTACACCGGGGAGCTGTTTTTT. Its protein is CASSHSDRGYTGELFF.

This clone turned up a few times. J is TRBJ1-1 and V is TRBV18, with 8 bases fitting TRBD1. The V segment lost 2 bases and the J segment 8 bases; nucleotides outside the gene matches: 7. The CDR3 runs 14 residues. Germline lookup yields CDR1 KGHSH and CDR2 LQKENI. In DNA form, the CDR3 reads TGTGCCAGCTCACCAAACGGACAGGGTTCCGAAGCTTTCTTT. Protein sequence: CASSPNGQGSEAFF. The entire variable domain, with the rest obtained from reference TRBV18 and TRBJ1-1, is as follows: NAGVMQNPRHLVRRRGQEARLRCSPMKGHSHVYWYRQLPEEGLKFMVYLQKENIIDESGMPKERFSAEFPKEGPSILRIQQVVRGDSAAYFCASSPNGQGSEAFFGQGTRLTVV.